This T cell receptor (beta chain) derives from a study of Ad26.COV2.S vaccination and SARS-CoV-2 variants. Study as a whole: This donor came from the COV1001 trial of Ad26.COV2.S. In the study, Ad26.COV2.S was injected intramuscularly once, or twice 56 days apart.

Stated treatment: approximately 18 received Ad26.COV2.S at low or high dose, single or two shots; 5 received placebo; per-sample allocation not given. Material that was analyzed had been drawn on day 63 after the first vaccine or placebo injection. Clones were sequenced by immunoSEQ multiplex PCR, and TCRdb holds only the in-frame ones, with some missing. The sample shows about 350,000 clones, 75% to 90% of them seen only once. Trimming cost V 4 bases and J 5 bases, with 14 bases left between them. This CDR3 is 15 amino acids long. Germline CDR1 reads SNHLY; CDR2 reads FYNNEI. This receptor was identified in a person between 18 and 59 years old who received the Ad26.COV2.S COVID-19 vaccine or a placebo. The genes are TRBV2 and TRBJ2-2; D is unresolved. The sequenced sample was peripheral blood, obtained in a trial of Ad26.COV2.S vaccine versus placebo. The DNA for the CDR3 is TGTGCCAGCAGTGGCACCCCCGTAGGTACCGGGGAGCTGTTTTTT. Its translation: CASSGTPVGTGELFF.